In its sample, the clone carrying this T cell receptor beta chain was seen once. Its antigen is not identified. The data originate from a study of cytomegalovirus exposure and HLA in healthy donors. Study findings and constraints: Investigators reported about 160 TCR beta chains as tied to cytomegalovirus. In vitro, a few CMV-associated chains proved specific for CMV antigens.

TCRdb's copy holds only in-frame clones and misses some; the assay was immunoSEQ multiplex PCR. The data show about 71,000 clones, approximately 94% seen once. V lost 6 bases to trimming and J lost 6 bases; unmatched junction nucleotides: 11. This CDR3 contains 16 residues. Germline loops: CDR1 PRHDT, CDR2 FYEKMQ (reference sequence). An approximately 130-subject validation cohort, separate from the roughly 670-subject first cohort, supplied the donors. The TCR comes from a woman aged 18-35 years in good health and CMV-seronegative. What was sequenced was PBMCs. The chain links TRBV13 to TRBJ2-1; 10 nucleotides agree with TRBD2. CDR3 in amino acids: CASSPSPASGSNEQFF. The CDR3 DNA follows: TGTGCCAGCAGTCCCAGTCCGGCTAGCGGGAGCAATGAGCAGTTCTTC.